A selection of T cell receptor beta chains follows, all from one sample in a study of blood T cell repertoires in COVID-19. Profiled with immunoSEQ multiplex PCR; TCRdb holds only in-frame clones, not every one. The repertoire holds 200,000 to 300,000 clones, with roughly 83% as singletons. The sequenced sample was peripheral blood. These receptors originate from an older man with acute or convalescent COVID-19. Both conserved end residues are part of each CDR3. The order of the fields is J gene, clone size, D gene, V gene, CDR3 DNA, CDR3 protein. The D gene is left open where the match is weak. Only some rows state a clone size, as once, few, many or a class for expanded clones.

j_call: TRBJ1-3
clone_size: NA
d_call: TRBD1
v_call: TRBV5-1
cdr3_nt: TGCGCCAGCAGCATGGACAGGGGCCGAAACACCATATATTTT
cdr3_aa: CASSMDRGRNTIYF

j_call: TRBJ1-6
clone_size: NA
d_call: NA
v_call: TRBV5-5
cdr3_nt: TGTGCCAGCAGCGTCTTACTGAACTATAATTCACCCCTCCACTTT
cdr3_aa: CASSVLLNYNSPLHF

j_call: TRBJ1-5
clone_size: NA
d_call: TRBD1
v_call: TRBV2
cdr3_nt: TGTGCCAGCAGTGTAGACAGGGGTCAGCCCCAGCATTTT
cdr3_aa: CASSVDRGQPQHF

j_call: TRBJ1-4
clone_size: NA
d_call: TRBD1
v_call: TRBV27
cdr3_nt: TGTGCCAGCAGTTGGGTAGGACAGGGGGAAAAACTGTTTTTT
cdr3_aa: CASSWVGQGEKLFF

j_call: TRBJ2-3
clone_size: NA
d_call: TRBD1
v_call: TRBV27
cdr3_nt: TGTGCCAGCAGAAACAGGGGAAGGCCAGATACGCAGTATTTT
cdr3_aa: CASRNRGRPDTQYF

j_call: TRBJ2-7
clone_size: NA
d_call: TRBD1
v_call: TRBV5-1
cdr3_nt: TGCGCCAGCAGCTTTCTACTTATGGACAGGAAGGTTAACGAGCAGTACTTC
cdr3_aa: CASSFLLMDRKVNEQYF

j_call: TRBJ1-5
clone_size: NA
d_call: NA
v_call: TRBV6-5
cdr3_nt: TGTGCCAGCAGGACCTCAGACAGCCGCAATCAGCCCCAGCATTTT
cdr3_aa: CASRTSDSRNQPQHF

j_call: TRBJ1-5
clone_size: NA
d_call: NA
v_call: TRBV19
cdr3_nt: TGTGCCAGTGCCGGGACAAGGGTCCTCTATAGCAATCAGCCCCAGCATTTT
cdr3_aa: CASAGTRVLYSNQPQHF

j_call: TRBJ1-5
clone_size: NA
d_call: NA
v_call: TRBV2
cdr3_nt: TGTGCCAGCAGTCCAGGGGACGCCATCAGTTTAGAGCCCCAGCATTTT
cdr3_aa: CASSPGDAISLEPQHF

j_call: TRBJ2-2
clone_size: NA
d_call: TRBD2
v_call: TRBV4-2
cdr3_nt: TGTGCCAGCAGCCAGGCATCTAGCGGGACTTACACCGGGGAGCTGTTTTTT
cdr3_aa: CASSQASSGTYTGELFF

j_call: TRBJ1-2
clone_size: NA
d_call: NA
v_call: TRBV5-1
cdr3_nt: TGCGCCAGCAGCTTTGACAGCTTCTATGGCTACACCTTC
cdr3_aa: CASSFDSFYGYTF

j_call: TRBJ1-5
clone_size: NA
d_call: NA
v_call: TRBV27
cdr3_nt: TGTGCCAGCAGTTTCACAGGTAGCAATCAGCCCCAGCATTTT
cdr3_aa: CASSFTGSNQPQHF

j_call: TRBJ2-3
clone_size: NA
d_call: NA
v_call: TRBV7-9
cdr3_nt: TGTGCCAGCAGCTTAGGAGGCGGGGCTAGCACAGATACGCAGTATTTT
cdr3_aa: CASSLGGGASTDTQYF

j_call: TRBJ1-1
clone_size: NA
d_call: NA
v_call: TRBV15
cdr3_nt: TGTGCCACCAGCAGAGATTACAGCCGGAACACTGAAGCTTTCTTT
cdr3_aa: CATSRDYSRNTEAFF

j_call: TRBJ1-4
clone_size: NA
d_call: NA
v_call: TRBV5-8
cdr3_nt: TGTGCCAGCAGGTCAGGGTTCGCAACTAATGAAAAACTGTTTTTT
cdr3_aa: CASRSGFATNEKLFF

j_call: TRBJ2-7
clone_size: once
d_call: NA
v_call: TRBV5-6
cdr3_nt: TGTGCCAGCAGCGAGGACATCTCCTACGAGCAGTACTTC
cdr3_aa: CASSEDISYEQYF

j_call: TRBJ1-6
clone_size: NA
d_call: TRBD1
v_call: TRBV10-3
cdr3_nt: TGTGCCATCAGTGAGCCGACAGGGAATTCACCCCTCCACTTT
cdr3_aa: CAISEPTGNSPLHF

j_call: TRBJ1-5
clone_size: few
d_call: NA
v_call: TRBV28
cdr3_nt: TGTGCCAGCAGTTTCCGGGTGTTGGGCAATCAGCCCCAGCATTTT
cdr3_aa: CASSFRVLGNQPQHF

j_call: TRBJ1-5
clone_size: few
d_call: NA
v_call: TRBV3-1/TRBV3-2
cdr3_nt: TGTGCCAGCAGCCAAGATCCCCTAACAGGGTTGAGTCAGCCCCAGCATTTT
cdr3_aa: CASSQDPLTGLSQPQHF

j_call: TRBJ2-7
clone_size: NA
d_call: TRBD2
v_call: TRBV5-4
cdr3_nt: TGTGCCAGCAGCTTGGATATAGCGGGAGGGTCCTACGAGCAGTACTTC
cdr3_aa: CASSLDIAGGSYEQYF

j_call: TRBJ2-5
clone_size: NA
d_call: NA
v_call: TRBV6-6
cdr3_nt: TGTGCCAGCAGAGTAGCGGAAGAGACCCAGTACTTC
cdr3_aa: CASRVAEETQYF

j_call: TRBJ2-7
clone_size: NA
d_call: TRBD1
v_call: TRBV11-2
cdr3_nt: TGTGCCAGCAGCCCCGCCGGGACAGGGAAGGGGTCCTACGAGCAGTACTTC
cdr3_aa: CASSPAGTGKGSYEQYF

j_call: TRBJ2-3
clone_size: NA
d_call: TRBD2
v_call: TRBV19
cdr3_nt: TGTGCCACTAATGTTGGACTAGCGGGAGGGCCGGGCACAGATACGCAGTATTTT
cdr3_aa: CATNVGLAGGPGTDTQYF

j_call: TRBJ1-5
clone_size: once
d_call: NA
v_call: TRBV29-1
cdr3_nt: TGCAGCGTTGGGCAAAATAGCAATCAGCCCCAGCATTTT
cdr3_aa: CSVGQNSNQPQHF

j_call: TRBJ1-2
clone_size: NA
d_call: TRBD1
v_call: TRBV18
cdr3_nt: TGTGCCAGCTCGTATGGACAGGGGCAAGGCTACACCTTC
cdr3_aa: CASSYGQGQGYTF

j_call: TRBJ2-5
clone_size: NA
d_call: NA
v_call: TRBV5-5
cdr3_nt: TGTGCCAGCAGCCCCGGAGGGTTTAAGACCCAGTACTTC
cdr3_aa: CASSPGGFKTQYF

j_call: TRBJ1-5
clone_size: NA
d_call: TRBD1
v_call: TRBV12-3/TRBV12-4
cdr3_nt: TGTGCCAGCAGGGGACAGAGCAATCAGCCCCAGCATTTT
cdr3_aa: CASRGQSNQPQHF

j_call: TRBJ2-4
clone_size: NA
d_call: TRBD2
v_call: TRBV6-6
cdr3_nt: TGTGCCAGCAGTCCACAGACTAGCGGGGGGCTCAGAGTAGCCAAAAACATTCAGTACTTC
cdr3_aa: CASSPQTSGGLRVAKNIQYF

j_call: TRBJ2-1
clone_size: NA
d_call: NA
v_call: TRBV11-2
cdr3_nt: TGTGCCAGCAGCCAAGGTCAGGTCTTCGAGCAGTTCTTC
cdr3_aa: CASSQGQVFEQFF

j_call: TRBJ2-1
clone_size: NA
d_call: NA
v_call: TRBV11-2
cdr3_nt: TGTGCCAGCAGCCCCAGGGCAGGCGGTAGCTCCTACAATGAGCAGTTCTTC
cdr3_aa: CASSPRAGGSSYNEQFF

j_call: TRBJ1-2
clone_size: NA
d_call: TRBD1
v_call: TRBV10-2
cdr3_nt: TGCGCCAGCAGTGCGACAGGGATCTATGGCTACACCTTC
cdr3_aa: CASSATGIYGYTF

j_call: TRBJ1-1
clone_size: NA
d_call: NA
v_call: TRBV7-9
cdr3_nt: TGTGCCAGCAGCTTACAACAGGGTAACACTGAAGCTTTCTTT
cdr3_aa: CASSLQQGNTEAFF

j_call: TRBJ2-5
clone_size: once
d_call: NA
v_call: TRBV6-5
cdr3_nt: TGTGCCAGCAGATTAGAAATAGGGGGGGGGCAGACCCAGTACTTC
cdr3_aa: CASRLEIGGGQTQYF

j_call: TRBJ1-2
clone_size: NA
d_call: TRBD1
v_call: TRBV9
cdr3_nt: TGTGCCAGCAGCTCGGACAGGGGGCCTGGCTACACCTTC
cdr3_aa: CASSSDRGPGYTF

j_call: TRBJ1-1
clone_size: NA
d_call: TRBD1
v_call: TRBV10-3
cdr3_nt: TGTGCCATCAATGACAGGGGGCACACTGAAGCTTTCTTT
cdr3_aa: CAINDRGHTEAFF

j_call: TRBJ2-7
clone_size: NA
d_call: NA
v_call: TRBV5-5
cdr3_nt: TGTGCCAGCAGCTCCGGAGGCTACGAGCAGTACTTC
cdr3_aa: CASSSGGYEQYF

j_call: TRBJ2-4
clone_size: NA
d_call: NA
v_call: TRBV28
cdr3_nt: TGTGCCAGCAGTCTTGGAGGCAAAAACATTCAGTACTTC
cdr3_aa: CASSLGGKNIQYF

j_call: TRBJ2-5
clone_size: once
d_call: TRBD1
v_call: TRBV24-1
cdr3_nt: TGTGCCACCAGTGAGCCGACAGGGCAGCAAGAGACCCAGTACTTC
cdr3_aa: CATSEPTGQQETQYF

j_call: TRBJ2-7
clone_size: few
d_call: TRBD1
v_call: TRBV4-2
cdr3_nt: TGTGCCAGCAGCCAAGCGACAGGGGGAAGCTACGAGCAGTACTTC
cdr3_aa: CASSQATGGSYEQYF

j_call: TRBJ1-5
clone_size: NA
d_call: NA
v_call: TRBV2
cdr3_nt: TGTGCCAGCAGTGAAGCTCAGGAAGGGAGGGGTCAGCCCCAGCATTTT
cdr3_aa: CASSEAQEGRGQPQHF

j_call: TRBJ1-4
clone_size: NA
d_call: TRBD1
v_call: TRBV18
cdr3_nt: TGTGCCAGCTCACCTGGACAGGGAGCTAATGAAAAACTGTTTTTT
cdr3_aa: CASSPGQGANEKLFF

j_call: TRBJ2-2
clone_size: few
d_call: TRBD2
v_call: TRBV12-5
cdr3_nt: TGTGCTAGTGGTTTGGTACTAGGGAGGGACACCGGGGAGCTGTTTTTT
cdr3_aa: CASGLVLGRDTGELFF

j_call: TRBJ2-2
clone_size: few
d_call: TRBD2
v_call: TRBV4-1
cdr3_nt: TGCGCCAGCAGCCAGGGACTAGCGGGGGGGAACACCGGGGAGCTGTTTTTT
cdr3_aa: CASSQGLAGGNTGELFF

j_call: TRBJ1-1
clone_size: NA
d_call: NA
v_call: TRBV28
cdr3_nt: TGTGCCAGCAGTTTACTCGGCGGACAGATGAACACTGAAGCTTTCTTT
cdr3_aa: CASSLLGGQMNTEAFF

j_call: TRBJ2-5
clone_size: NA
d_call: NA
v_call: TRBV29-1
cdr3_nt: TGCAGCGTTGAACAGGGGGGAATAGGAGAGACCCAGTACTTC
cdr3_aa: CSVEQGGIGETQYF

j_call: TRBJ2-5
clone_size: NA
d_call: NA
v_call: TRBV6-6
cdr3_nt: TGTGCCAGTCAGCGTGGAAGGCTAGAGACCCAGTACTTC
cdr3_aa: CASQRGRLETQYF

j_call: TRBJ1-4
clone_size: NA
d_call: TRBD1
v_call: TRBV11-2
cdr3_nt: TGTGCCAGCAGCATCCGGACAGGGGTCGGTGAAAAACTGTTTTTT
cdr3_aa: CASSIRTGVGEKLFF

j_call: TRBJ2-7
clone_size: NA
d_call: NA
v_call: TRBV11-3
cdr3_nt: TGTGCCAGCAGCCCCAACAATTACGAGCAGTACTTC
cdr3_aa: CASSPNNYEQYF

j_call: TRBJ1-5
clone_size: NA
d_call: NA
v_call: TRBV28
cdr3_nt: TGTGCCAGCAGTTTGAGATATAGCAATCAGCCCCAGCATTTT
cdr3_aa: CASSLRYSNQPQHF

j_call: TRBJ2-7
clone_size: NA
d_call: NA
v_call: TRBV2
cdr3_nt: TGTGCCAGCCTTCGAGCGGGCTTCTCCTACGAGCAGTACTTC
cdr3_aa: CASLRAGFSYEQYF

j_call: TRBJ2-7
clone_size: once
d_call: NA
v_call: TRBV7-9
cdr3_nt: TGTGCCAGCAGCTCGGCAATGGGACTCTACGAGCAGTACTTC
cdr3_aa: CASSSAMGLYEQYF

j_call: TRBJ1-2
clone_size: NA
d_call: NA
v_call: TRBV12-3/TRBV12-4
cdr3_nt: TGTGCCAGCACGAAGGGGTATGGCTACACCTTC
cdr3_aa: CASTKGYGYTF

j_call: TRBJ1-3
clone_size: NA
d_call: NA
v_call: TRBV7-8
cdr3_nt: TGTGCCAGCAGCCTGCGAGGGGCAGGGGCGATCCTTTCTGGAAACACCATATATTTT
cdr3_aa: CASSLRGAGAILSGNTIYF

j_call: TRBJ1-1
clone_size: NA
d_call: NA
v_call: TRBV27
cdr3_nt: TGTGCCAGCCGCGGACAGATGAACACTGAAGCTTTCTTT
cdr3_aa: CASRGQMNTEAFF